This entry describes one T cell receptor (beta chain). Its antigen is unknown. The sample belongs to a study of OX40 agonist ivuxolimab in advanced cancers. Study observations and caveats: Doses of 0.1 to 3.0 mg/kg were accompanied by clonal expansion of CD4+ and CD8+ blood T cells by week 6. Partial responders dosed at 0.1-3.0 mg/kg displayed clonal expansion ranking among the lowest. The investigators did not determine what antigen specificity the expanded peripheral T cells had.

Patients with a history of autoimmune disease or on systemic immunosuppression were excluded. Data came from immunoSEQ multiplex PCR; TCRdb stores just in-frame clones and leaves some out. The top ten clones hold 1.5% to 2% of a sample with 60,000 to 80,000 clones, 84% of them seen once. Per the germline V gene, CDR1 is SGHTA and CDR2 is FQGNSA. V lost 4 bases and J lost 4; bases outside the gene matches: 13. The CDR3 is made up of 17 amino acids. The receptor comes from an adult with an advanced solid tumor such as melanoma, head and neck, liver or kidney cancer. The J gene is TRBJ2-5, the V gene TRBV7-2; 9 positions agree with TRBD2. Sequenced material: CD4+ or CD8+ T cells sorted from blood, taken in a trial of the OX40 agonist ivuxolimab. CDR3 sequence reads: CASSSPRAGGAGETQYF. CDR3 in DNA: TGTGCCAGCAGCTCCCCTCGCGCGGGAGGGGCGGGAGAGACCCAGTACTTC.